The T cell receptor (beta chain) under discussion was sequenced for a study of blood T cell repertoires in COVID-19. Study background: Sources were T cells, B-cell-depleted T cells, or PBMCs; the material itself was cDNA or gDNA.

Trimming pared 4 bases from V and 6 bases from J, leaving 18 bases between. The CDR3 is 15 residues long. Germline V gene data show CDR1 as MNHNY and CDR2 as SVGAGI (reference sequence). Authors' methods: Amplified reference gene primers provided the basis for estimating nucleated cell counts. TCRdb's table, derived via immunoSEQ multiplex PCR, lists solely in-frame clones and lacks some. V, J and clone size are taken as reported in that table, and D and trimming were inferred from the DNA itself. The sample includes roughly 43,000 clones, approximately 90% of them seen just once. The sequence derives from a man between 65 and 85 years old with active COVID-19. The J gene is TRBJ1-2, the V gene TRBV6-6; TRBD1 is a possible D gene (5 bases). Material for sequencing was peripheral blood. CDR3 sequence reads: CASSSGGSRRDGYTF. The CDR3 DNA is TGTGCCAGCAGTTCCGGGGGATCTCGCAGGGATGGCTACACCTTC.